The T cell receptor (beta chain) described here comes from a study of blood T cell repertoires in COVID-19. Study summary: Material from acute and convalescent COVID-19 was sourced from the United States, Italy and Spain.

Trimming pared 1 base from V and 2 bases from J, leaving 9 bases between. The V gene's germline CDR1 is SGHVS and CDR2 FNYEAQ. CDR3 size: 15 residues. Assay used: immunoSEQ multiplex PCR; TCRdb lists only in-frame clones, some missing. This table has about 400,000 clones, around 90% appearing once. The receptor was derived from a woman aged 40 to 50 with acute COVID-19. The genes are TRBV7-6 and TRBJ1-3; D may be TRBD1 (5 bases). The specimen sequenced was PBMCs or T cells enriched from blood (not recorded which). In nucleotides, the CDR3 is TGTGCCAGCAGCTTAGAGGGGTATGCTGGAAACACCATATATTTT. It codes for CASSLEGYAGNTIYF.